The 25 T cell receptor beta chains listed next were all sequenced from one sample in a study of CD8 T cells in Susac syndrome. Random hexamers served to reverse transcribe about 0.5 to 1 ug RNA. TCRdb independently ran MiXCR on the immunoSEQ multiplex PCR reads; one entry per CDR3 protein. The sample carries 330,000 or so distinct CDR3 sequences, roughly 85% recorded once. Material for sequencing was CD8+ T cells from PBMCs. All receptors come from a human donor with multiple sclerosis.

The rearrangement joins TRBV14 to TRBJ2-1; D ambiguous. V shed 4 bases and J shed 3 bases, with 19 bases lying between them. CDR1 and CDR2 from the germline V gene are SGHDN and FVKESK. The CDR3 has 17 residues. The CDR3 DNA follows: TGTGCCAGCAGCCCTCCCGGATTTATGACCAGCTACAATGAGCAGTTCTTC. It encodes CASSPPGFMTSYNEQFF.

This clonotype has just a few counts. The chain employs TRBV6-2 or TRBV6-3 and TRBJ1-2; D not resolved. There are 13 residues in the CDR3. The V end lost 3 bases, the J end lost 2 bases, and 7 bases lay between the germline ends. The germline V gene has CDR1 MNHEY and CDR2 SVGEGT. The CDR3 DNA follows: TGTGCCAGCAGTTATGCACTGAACTATGGCTACACCTTC. Translating it yields CASSYALNYGYTF.

The chain combines TRBV19 with TRBJ2-5, with D possibly TRBD1 on 5 matching bases. V was shortened by 0 bases and J by 2 bases, with 13 bases between the two germline ends. Germline V CDR1 and CDR2: LNHDA, SQIVND (reference sequence). The CDR3 loop spans 16 amino acids. The DNA of the CDR3 is TGTGCCAGTAGTATAGATGGGGCAGGACCACAAGAGACCCAGTACTTC. Translation: CASSIDGAGPQETQYF.

This CDR3 reads CASSAPDRVNYNEQFF. CDR3 in DNA: TGTGCCAGCAGCGCCCCGGACAGGGTAAACTACAATGAGCAGTTCTTC. This chain joins TRBV7-9 and TRBJ2-1; 8 bases line up with TRBD1. The junction had 9 bases not matched to a gene; V was cut back by 5 bases and J by 3 bases. Germline V lookup: CDR1 SEHNR, CDR2 FQNEAQ (reference sequence). This CDR3 contains 16 residues.

Written as DNA, the CDR3 is TGTGCCAGCTCTTGGGGAACCCCCAACACTGAAGCTTTCTTT. Translation: CASSWGTPNTEAFF. The rearrangement joins TRBV6-2 or TRBV6-3 to TRBJ1-1; unclear D gene. Germline CDR1 MNHEY, CDR2 SVGEGT. The CDR3 runs 14 residues. With 8 bases removed from V and 2 bases from J, the gap between germline ends came to 15 bases.

V usage is TRBV3-1 and J usage is TRBJ2-3; D may be TRBD1 or TRBD2 (5 bases each). CDR1 and CDR2 from the germline V gene are LGHDT and YNNKEL (reference sequence). Trimming stripped 5 bases from V and 5 bases from J, with 26 bases between. The CDR3 covers 18 residues. Written as DNA, the CDR3 is TGTGCCAGCAGCTTAGCCAGCCGGGGACCCGGGGAAGAAGATACGCAGTATTTT. Protein product: CASSLASRGPGEEDTQYF.

The chain carries TRBV6-4 and TRBJ2-3; unclear D gene. With 3 bases removed from V and 2 bases from J, the gap between germline ends came to 6 bases. The CDR3 sequence is 13 residues long. CDR1 MRHNA and CDR2 SNTAGT come from the germline V gene. CDR3 coding DNA: TGTGCCAGCAGTGATCCGATCACAGATACGCAGTATTTT. Its protein is CASSDPITDTQYF.

This chain links TRBV27 with TRBJ2-3; 9 positions match TRBD2. Germline CDR1 is MNHEY and CDR2 is SMNVEV (reference sequence). V lost 2 bases, J lost 0 bases, and 3 bases stayed unmatched. The CDR3 spans 16 residues. The CDR3 sequence: CASSLSSGRSTDTQYF. CDR3 bases: TGTGCCAGCAGTTTAAGTAGCGGGAGAAGCACAGATACGCAGTATTTT.

The chain uses TRBV5-1 and TRBJ1-1; no definite D call. Trimming took 1 base from V and 1 from J, leaving 11 bases between them. Germline CDR1 is SGHRS and CDR2 is YFSETQ. There are 15 residues in the CDR3. CDR3 sequence (DNA): TGCGCCAGCAGCTTGTCTACCGGGTCGAACACTGAAGCTTTCTTT. Its protein product is CASSLSTGSNTEAFF. Drawing the rest from reference TRBV5-1 and TRBJ1-1, the complete variable domain is KAGVTQTPRYLIKTRGQQVTLSCSPISGHRSVSWYQQTPGQGLQFLFEYFSETQRNKGNFPGRFSGRQFSNSRSEMNVSTLELGDSALYLCASSLSTGSNTEAFFGQGTRLTVV.

The chain links TRBV2 to TRBJ2-2; TRBD2 aligns across 9 bases. J gave up 2 bases and V 6 bases, and 4 bases lay outside the gene matches. The length of the CDR3 is 15 residues. CDR1 SNHLY and CDR2 FYNNEI come from the germline V gene. The CDR3 coding sequence is TGTGCCAGCAGCGTAGCGGGGGTCAACACCGGGGAGCTGTTTTTT. Its translation: CASSVAGVNTGELFF.

This clonotype was seen more than once but under ten times. CDR3 coding DNA: TGTGCCAGCTCACCGGACAGTAACTATGGCTACACCTTC. Its translation: CASSPDSNYGYTF. The chain couples TRBV18 to TRBJ1-2; perhaps TRBD1 as D (6 bases). This CDR3 comprises 13 residues. Looked up from germline, CDR1 is KGHSH and CDR2 is LQKENI. V was trimmed by 3 bases and J by 1 base, leaving 6 bases between them.

The J gene is TRBJ1-2, the V gene TRBV27; D uncertain. This CDR3 spans 16 amino acids. Trimming left V 2 bases short and J 3 bases short, with 16 bases between. The germline V gene has CDR1 MNHEY and CDR2 SMNVEV (reference sequence). CDR3 loop: CASSLVPAPTDYGYTF. The CDR3 DNA sequence: TGTGCCAGCAGTTTAGTCCCAGCACCGACTGACTATGGCTACACCTTC.

This clonotype was counted a few times. The chain links TRBV7-2 to TRBJ2-1, with 10 bases fitting TRBD2. Germline V gives CDR1 SGHTA, CDR2 FQGNSA. The junction had 5 bases not matched to a gene; V was cut back by 5 bases and J by 4 bases. The CDR3 sequence is 15 residues long. CDR3 sequence (DNA): TGTGCCAGCAGCCCGGGGACTAGCGATTACAATGAGCAGTTCTTC. Amino acid sequence: CASSPGTSDYNEQFF.

This clonotype was counted between two and nine times. V gene TRBV27 combines with J gene TRBJ1-2, with D hard to call. In germline, CDR1 is MNHEY, CDR2 SMNVEV (reference sequence). CDR3 length: 13 amino acids. Trimming removed 2 bases from V and 6 bases from J, with 10 bases in between. CDR3 sequence reads: CASSLLGIDGYTF. Here the CDR3 DNA reads TGTGCCAGCAGTTTACTAGGGATTGATGGCTACACCTTC.

The chain carries TRBV20-1 and TRBJ2-7, with D unclear. This CDR3 spans 14 amino acids. The ends were cut back, 0 bases at V and 2 bases at J, with 11 bases in the middle. Germline V gene sequence: CDR1 DFQATT, CDR2 SNEGSKA (reference sequence). The CDR3 is CSARDRQRTYEQYF. DNA of the CDR3: TGCAGTGCTAGAGACCGACAAAGGACCTACGAGCAGTACTTC.

This clonotype occurred once. The rearrangement links TRBV6-6 to TRBJ1-1, with a possible D match to TRBD1 (6 bases). Trimming took off 7 bases at V and 5 bases at J, with 23 bases between the two ends. CDR3 length: 16 amino acids. Germline V gene lookup returns CDR1 MNHNY and CDR2 SVGAGI (reference sequence). The CDR3 region is CASILSFGGEYTEAFF. In DNA form, the CDR3 reads TGTGCCAGCATCCTATCTTTCGGGGGCGAGTATACTGAAGCTTTCTTT.

J is TRBJ1-1 and V is TRBV28; D is ambiguous. The CDR3 sequence is 15 residues long. Trimming removed 5 bases from V and 5 bases from J, with 18 bases in between. Germline loops: CDR1 MDHEN, CDR2 SYDVKM. The CDR3 protein is CASSTWTPSETEAFF. The CDR3 DNA follows: TGTGCCAGCAGTACCTGGACTCCATCGGAAACTGAAGCTTTCTTT.

The chain is built from TRBV3-1 and TRBJ2-1; D might be TRBD2 (5 bases). The CDR3 sequence is 13 residues long. Germline V CDR1 and CDR2: LGHDT, YNNKEL (reference sequence). Trimming removed 6 bases at V and 7 bases at J, with 13 bases between. The CDR3 sequence is CASRFGVFNEQFF. The CDR3 DNA is TGTGCCAGCAGGTTCGGGGTGTTTAATGAGCAGTTCTTC.

This clonotype was recorded once. The chain couples TRBV7-2 to TRBJ2-1, with D hard to call. Trimming took 5 bases from V and 11 from J, leaving 22 bases between them. The CDR3 runs to 15 residues. Germline V gives CDR1 SGHTA, CDR2 FQGNSA. Written as DNA, the CDR3 is TGTGCCAGCAGCCCACCCCATGGGTCTTTGAAGAAGCAGTTCTTC. Its protein product is CASSPPHGSLKKQFF.

CDR3 region: CASSLDRYSYEQYF. In nucleotides, the CDR3 is TGTGCCAGCAGCCTGGACAGGTATTCCTACGAGCAGTACTTC. This sequence joins TRBV27 and TRBJ2-7; 7 bases agree with TRBD1. CDR3 length: 14 amino acids. CDR1 MNHEY and CDR2 SMNVEV come from the germline V gene (reference sequence). The V segment lost 6 bases and the J segment 1 base; nucleotides outside the gene matches: 6.

This clonotype showed up just a few times. The rearrangement links TRBV20-1 to TRBJ2-7, with 8 bases that match TRBD2. Germline V lookup: CDR1 DFQATT, CDR2 SNEGSKA (reference sequence). This CDR3 is built from 13 residues. Unmatched junction bases numbered 3, after V lost 2 bases and J lost 3 bases. CDR3 region: CSARLAGYYEQYF. The CDR3 DNA reads as TGCAGTGCTAGACTAGCGGGCTACTACGAGCAGTACTTC.

This clonotype is a singleton in its sample. The chain has TRBV3-1 and TRBJ1-2; D is perhaps TRBD1 (5 bases). CDR3 length equals 14 residues. Trimming stripped 1 base from V and 2 bases from J, with 8 bases between. Germline V gives CDR1 LGHDT, CDR2 YNNKEL (reference sequence). The CDR3: CASSQAGTNYGYTF. The DNA for the CDR3 is TGTGCCAGCAGCCAAGCCGGGACGAACTATGGCTACACCTTC.

The chain joins TRBV4-1 to TRBJ2-7, with 16 nucleotides matching TRBD2. This CDR3 has 17 amino acids. Trimming cost V 1 base and J 3 bases; bases outside gene matches: 3. The germline CDR1 and CDR2 sequences are MGHRA and YSYEKL. Written as DNA, the CDR3 is TGCGCCAGCAGCCAAGTGGGACTAGCGGGAGGGGACTACGAGCAGTACTTC. It is translated as CASSQVGLAGGDYEQYF.

The rearrangement uses TRBV27 and TRBJ2-3; a possible D gene is TRBD2 (5 bases). This CDR3 is 13 amino acids long. Trimming pared 3 bases from V and 5 bases from J, leaving 9 bases between. Germline-derived CDR1 and CDR2 are MNHEY and SMNVEV (reference sequence). The CDR3 DNA sequence: TGTGCCAGCAGTTTCATCCGGGGAGATACGCAGTATTTT. Protein: CASSFIRGDTQYF.

The rearrangement links TRBV28 to TRBJ2-7; weak D call: TRBD1 (6 bases). The CDR3 runs to 15 residues. Per the germline V gene, CDR1 is MDHEN and CDR2 is SYDVKM. Trimming cost V 2 bases and J 0 bases, with 11 bases left between them. The CDR3 here is CASSLTQGSSYEQYF. CDR3 coding DNA: TGTGCCAGCAGTTTAACCCAGGGGAGCTCCTACGAGCAGTACTTC.